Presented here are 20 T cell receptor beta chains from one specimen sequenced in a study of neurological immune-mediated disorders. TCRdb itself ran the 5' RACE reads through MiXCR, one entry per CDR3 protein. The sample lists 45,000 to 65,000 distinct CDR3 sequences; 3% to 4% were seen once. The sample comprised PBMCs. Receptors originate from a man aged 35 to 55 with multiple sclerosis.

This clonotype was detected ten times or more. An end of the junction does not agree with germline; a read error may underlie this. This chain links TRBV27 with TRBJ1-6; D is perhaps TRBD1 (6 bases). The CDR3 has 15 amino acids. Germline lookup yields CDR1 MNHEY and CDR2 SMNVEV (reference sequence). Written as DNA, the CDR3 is TGTGCCAGCACTCGCATAGGGGGGACGAATTCACCCCTCAACTTT. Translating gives CASTRIGGTNSPLNF.

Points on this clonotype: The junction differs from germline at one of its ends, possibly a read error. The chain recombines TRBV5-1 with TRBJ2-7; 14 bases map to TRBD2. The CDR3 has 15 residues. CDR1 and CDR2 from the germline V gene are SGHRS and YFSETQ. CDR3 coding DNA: TGCGCCAACAGCTTGGGACTAGCGGGAGCCTACGAGCAGTACTTC. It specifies CANSLGLAGAYEQYF.

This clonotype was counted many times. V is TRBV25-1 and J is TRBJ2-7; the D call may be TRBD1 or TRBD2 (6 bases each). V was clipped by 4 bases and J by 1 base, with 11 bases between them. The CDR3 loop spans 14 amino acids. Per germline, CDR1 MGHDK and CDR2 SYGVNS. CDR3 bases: TGTGCCAGCAGTGTTATAGGGGGGTCCTACGAGCAGTACTTC. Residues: CASSVIGGSYEQYF.

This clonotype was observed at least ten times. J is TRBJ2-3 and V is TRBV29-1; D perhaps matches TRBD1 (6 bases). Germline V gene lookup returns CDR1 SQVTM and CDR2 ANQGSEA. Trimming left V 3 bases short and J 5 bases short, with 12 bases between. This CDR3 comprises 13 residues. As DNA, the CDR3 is TGCAGCGTTGATCGGCAGGGGATAGATACGCAGTATTTT. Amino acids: CSVDRQGIDTQYF.

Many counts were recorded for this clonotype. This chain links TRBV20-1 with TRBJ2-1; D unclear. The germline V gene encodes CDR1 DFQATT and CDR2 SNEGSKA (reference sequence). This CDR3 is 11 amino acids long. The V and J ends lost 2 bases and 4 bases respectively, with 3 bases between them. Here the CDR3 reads CSARLYNEQFF. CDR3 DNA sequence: TGCAGTGCTAGACTTTACAATGAGCAGTTCTTC.

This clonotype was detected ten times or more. The CDR3 is CATSRDSGGTGELFF. The CDR3 nucleotides read TGTGCCACCAGCAGAGATTCGGGGGGAACCGGGGAGCTGTTTTTT. The V gene is TRBV15, the J gene TRBJ2-2; TRBD2 agrees at 7 bases. Per germline, CDR1 LNHNV and CDR2 YYDKDF (reference sequence). There are 15 residues in the CDR3. Losses at the gene ends were 0 bases for V and 5 bases for J; bases not matched to a gene: 3.

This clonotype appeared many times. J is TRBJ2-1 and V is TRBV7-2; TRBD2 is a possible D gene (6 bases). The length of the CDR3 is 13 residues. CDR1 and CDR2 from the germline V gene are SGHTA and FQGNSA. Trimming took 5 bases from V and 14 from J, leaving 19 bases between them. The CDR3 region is CASSPGTSPREFF. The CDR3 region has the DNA TGTGCCAGCAGCCCCGGGACTTCCCCGAGGGAGTTCTTC.

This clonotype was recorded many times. The CDR3: CATSDSDIHYGYTF. Here the CDR3 DNA reads TGTGCCACCAGTGATTCGGACATACACTATGGCTACACCTTC. V is TRBV24-1 and J is TRBJ1-2; D possibly corresponds to TRBD1 (5 bases). Germline V gene lookup returns CDR1 KGHDR and CDR2 SFDVKD. Trimming took 2 bases from V and 3 from J, leaving 9 bases between them. The length of the CDR3 is 14 residues.

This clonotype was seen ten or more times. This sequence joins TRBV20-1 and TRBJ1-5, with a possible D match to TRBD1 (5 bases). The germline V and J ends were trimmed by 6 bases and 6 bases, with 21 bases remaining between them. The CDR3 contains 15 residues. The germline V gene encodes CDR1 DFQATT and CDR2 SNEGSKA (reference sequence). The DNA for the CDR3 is TGCAGTGCACGCTCCCCAGGGAGATTATCTCAGCCCCAGCATTTT. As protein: CSARSPGRLSQPQHF.

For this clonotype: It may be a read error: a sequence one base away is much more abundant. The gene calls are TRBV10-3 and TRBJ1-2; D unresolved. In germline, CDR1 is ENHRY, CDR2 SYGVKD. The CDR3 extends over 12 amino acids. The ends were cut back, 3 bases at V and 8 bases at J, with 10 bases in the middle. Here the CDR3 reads CAISEVPLGYTF. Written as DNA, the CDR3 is TGTGCCATCAGTGAAGTCCCTCTCGGCTACACCTTC.

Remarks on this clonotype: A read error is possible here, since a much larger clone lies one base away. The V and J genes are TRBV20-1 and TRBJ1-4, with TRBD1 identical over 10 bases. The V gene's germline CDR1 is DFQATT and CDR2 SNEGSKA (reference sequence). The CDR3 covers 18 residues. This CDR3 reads CNARTDGQGEATNEKLFF. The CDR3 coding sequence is TGCAATGCTAGAACCGACGGACAGGGGGAGGCAACTAATGAAAAACTGTTTTTT.

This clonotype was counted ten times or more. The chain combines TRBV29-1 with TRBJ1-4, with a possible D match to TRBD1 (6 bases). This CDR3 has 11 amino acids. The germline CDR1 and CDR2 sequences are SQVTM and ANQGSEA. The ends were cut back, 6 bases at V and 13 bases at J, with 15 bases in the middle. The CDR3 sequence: CSVSGDTGLFF. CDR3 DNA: TGCAGCGTATCCGGGGACACGGGACTGTTTTTT.

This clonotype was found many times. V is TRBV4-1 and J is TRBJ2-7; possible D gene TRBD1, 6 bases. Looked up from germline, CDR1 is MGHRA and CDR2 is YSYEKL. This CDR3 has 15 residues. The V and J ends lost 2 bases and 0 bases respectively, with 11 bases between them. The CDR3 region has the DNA TGCGCCAGCAGCCAACTCGACAGGTTCTCCTACGAGCAGTACTTC. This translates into CASSQLDRFSYEQYF.

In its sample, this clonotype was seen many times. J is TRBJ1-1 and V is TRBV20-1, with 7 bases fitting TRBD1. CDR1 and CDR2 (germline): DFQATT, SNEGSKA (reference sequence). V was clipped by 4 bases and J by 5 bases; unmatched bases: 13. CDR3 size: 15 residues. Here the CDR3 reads CSATGTEGLGTEAFF. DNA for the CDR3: TGCAGTGCTACAGGGACAGAGGGATTGGGGACTGAAGCTTTCTTT.

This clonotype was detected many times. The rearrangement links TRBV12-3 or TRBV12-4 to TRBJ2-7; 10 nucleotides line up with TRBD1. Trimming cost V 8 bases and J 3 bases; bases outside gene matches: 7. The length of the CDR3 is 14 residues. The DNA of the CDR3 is TGTGCCAGCGGGAACGGGACAGGGGTCTACGAGCAGTACTTC. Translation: CASGNGTGVYEQYF.

In DNA, the CDR3 is TGCGCCAGCAGCATAGGACCCTCTACCGAATATGGCTACACCTTC. Translation: CASSIGPSTEYGYTF. The genes are TRBV5-1 and TRBJ1-2, with D uncertain. Germline-derived CDR1 and CDR2 are SGHRS and YFSETQ. V lost 4 bases, J lost 5 bases, and 18 bases lay in between. The CDR3 is made up of 15 amino acids.

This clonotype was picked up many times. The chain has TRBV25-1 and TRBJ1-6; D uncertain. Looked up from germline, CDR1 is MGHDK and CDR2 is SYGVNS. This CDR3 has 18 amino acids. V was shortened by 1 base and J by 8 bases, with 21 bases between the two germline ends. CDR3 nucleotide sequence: TGTGCCAGCAGTGAATTGGGTAGTGAGAGCGGGTTTTATTCACCCCTCCACTTT. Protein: CASSELGSESGFYSPLHF. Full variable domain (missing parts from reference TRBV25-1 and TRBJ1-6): EADIYQTPRYLVIGTGKKITLECSQTMGHDKMYWYQQDPGMELHLIHYSYGVNSTEKGDLSSESTVSRIRTEHFPLTLESARPSHTSQYLCASSELGSESGFYSPLHFGNGTRLTVT.

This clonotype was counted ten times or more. DNA for the CDR3: TGTGCCAGCAGTTTGTTGGCAGACTATGGCTACACCTTC. Translated, it gives CASSLLADYGYTF. The chain carries TRBV28 and TRBJ1-2; D remains unclear. The CDR3 covers 13 residues. Trimming took 3 bases from V and 3 from J, leaving 8 bases between them. The germline CDR1 and CDR2 sequences are MDHEN and SYDVKM.

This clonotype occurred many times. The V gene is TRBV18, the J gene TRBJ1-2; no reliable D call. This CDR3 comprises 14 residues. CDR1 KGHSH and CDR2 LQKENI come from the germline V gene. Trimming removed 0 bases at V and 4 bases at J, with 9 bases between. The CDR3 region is CASSPPEALYGYTF. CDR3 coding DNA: TGTGCCAGCTCACCACCAGAAGCCCTCTATGGCTACACCTTC.

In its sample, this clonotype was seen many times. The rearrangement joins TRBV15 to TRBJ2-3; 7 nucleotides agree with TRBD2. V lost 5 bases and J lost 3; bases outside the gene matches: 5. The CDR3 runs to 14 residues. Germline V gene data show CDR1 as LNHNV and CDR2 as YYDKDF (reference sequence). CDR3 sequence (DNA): TGTGCCACCAGCGGGGGGGGAGGAACAGATACGCAGTATTTT. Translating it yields CATSGGGGTDTQYF.